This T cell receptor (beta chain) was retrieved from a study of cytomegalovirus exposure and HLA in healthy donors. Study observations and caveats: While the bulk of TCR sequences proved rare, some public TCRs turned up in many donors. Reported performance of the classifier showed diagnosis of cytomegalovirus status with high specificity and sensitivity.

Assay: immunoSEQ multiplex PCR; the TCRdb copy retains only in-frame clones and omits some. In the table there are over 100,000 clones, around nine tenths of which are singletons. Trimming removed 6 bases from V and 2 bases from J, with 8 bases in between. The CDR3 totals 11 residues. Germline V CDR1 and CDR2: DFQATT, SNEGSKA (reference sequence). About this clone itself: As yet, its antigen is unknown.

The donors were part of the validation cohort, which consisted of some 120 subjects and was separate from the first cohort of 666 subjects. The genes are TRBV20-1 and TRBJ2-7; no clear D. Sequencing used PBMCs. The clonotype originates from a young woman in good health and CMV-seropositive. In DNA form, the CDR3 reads TGCAGTGCCGGAGACCCCTACGAGCAGTACTTC. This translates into CSAGDPYEQYF.